This TCR beta chain was found in a study of shared clonotypes between healthy human individuals. Overall study: There were three CD4 naive, three CD4 memory, two CD8 naive and one CD8 memory plates per donor.

Study conclusions and caveats: Estimated richness values were generally larger in naive subsets than in memory subsets. Rarefaction showed that sequencing of sorted subsets was incomplete (despite large depth).

Clones were read by immunoSEQ multiplex PCR, and TCRdb kept only the in-frame ones, dropping some. The repertoire consists of millions of clones, with about 95% occurring once and the leading ten covering around 1.1%. For this clone: Its specificity is not known.

Naive CD8 populations comprised CD45RO-negative cells positively selected for CCR7, excluding terminally differentiated effector memory CD45RA+ cells. CDR3 length: 13 amino acids. V shed 5 bases and J shed 8 bases, with 13 bases lying between them. Germline loops: CDR1 MGHDK, CDR2 SYGVNS. This receptor was taken from a man aged 18 to 30 in good health. The rearrangement uses TRBV25-1 and TRBJ2-1, with D unclear. The sequenced material came from naive CD8+ T cells sorted from blood. The CDR3 DNA is TGTGCCAGCAGTACCTGGCCTAGTGATGAGCAGTTCTTC. This gives the protein CASSTWPSDEQFF.